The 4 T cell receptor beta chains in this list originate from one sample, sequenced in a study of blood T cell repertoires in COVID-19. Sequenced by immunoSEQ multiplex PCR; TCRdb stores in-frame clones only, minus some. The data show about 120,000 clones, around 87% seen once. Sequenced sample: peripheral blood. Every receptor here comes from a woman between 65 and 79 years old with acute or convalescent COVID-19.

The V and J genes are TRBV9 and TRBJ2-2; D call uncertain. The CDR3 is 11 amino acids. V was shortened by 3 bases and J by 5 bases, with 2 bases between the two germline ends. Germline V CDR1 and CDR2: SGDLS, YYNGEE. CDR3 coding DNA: TGTGCCAGCAGCGCAACCGGGGAGCTGTTTTTT. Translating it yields CASSATGELFF.

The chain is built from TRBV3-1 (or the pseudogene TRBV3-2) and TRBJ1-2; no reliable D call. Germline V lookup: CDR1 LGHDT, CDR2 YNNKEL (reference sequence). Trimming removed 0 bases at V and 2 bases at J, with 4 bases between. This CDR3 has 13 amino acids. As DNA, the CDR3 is TGTGCCAGCAGCCAAGAATCGAACTATGGCTACACCTTC. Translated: CASSQESNYGYTF.

CDR3 loop: CASSQDPPGQETQYF. The CDR3 bases are TGCGCCAGCAGCCAAGATCCCCCAGGGCAAGAGACCCAGTACTTC. The rearrangement links TRBV4-1 to TRBJ2-5; the D gene is possibly TRBD1 (5 bases). Germline lookup yields CDR1 MGHRA and CDR2 YSYEKL. V lost 0 bases to trimming and J lost 2 bases, with 10 bases between them. The CDR3 has 15 residues.

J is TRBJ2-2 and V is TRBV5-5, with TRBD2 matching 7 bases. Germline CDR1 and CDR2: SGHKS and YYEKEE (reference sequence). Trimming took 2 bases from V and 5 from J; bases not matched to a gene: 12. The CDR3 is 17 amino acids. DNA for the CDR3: TGTGCCAGCAGCTTCCGTGGGGCGGGGGAAGTTACCGGGGAGCTGTTTTTT. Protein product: CASSFRGAGEVTGELFF.